This T cell receptor beta chain was recorded in a study of blood T cell repertoires in COVID-19 (dated by TCRdb to 2019 to 2021). The study in broad terms: Samples covering the acute and convalescent phases of COVID-19 were provided by collaborators in the United States, Italy and Spain. The material from the prospective study consisted of cDNA or gDNA derived from T cells, B-cell-depleted T cells, or PBMCs. Subjects who had been exposed to COVID-19, were actively infected with it, or had recovered from it provided the deeply sampled blood TCRbeta repertoires that made up the dataset. A freely available public database, intended as a resource for researchers studying the immune response to SARS-CoV-2, is where the repertoires were released. Samples came from the ongoing ImmuneRACE study (first 160 participants) plus 1,254 subjects from 6 global collaborators. Sample metadata almost always included a de-identified subject ID, COVID-19 status, age in years and sex. Where HLA class I and class II types were available, the types were taken from metadata supplied by the sample provider, not from assay-based typing.

Participants in the prospective study were aged roughly 18 to 100 years, lived in 20 to 25 United States geographic areas, and enrolled through a virtual design. To assign participants to cohorts, the prospective study relied on clinical history that participants themselves reported in a screening survey and a study questionnaire. Recovered participants in ImmuneRACE Cohort 3 were defined as having two consecutive negative NP/OP PCR tests, clearance from a healthcare professional, or resolution of symptoms. Each participant in the prospective study had whole blood, serum and a nasopharyngeal or oropharyngeal swab collected by mobile phlebotomists. Additional blood draws and questionnaires over an approximately 2-month period could optionally be provided by prospective study participants. Prospective study blood samples were shipped either frozen or at room temperature before DNA extraction. On this clone itself: Its target antigen remains unknown. The input lacks base qualities; no much larger clone sits a single base away.

What the research found in general, with its limitations: The amount of clinical and demographic metadata varied by source and participant and was provided uncurated.

The immunoSEQ Assay, a bias-controlled multiplex PCR, was used to amplify TCRbeta CDR3 regions from genomic DNA. Per the source publication's procedure: The number of nucleated cells in each sample was estimated from the amplification of reference gene primers within the assay. To quantify the absolute abundance of each unique TCRbeta CDR3 rearrangement, sequence reads were collapsed and filtered. For each sample, productive Simpson clonality was calculated as the square root of Simpson's diversity index over productive rearrangements. What TCRdb holds here is the immuneACCESS table cut down to in-frame rearrangements. Part of the clones is not present; checked against another copy, under half of the missing clones reflect an unresolved V gene, and the others are unexplained. V and J calls and clone size are as listed in that table; D and trimming were resolved from the DNA. This sample has about 300,000 clones in its table, and around 85% of those were observed once. 2.5% to 3% of the sample lies in the top ten.

CDR1 and CDR2 are drawn from the germline V gene (reference sequence): WNHNN, SYGVQD. The cysteine opens and the phenylalanine closes a CDR3 of 13 amino acids. Only the CDR3 region is kept as DNA, spanning 39 bases read in frame from base 1. The junction shows trimming of 8 bases on V and 2 bases on J, and the gene matches do not reach 2 bases of it. The TCR sequence derives from a woman in her forties or fifties who had recovered from COVID-19. The sequence links TRBV10-1 to TRBJ2-7, and 11 junctional nucleotides match TRBD2. The material sequenced was PBMCs or T cells enriched from blood (not recorded which). The bases are TGCGCCAGCTCGACTAGCGGGGCCTACGAGCAGTACTTC. It translates as CASSTSGAYEQYF.